The 3 T cell receptor beta chains in this list originate from one sample, sequenced in a study of blood T cells in healthy people across ages. A second roughly 7 to 11 cycle PCR used barcoded and J-beta primers. A single record per CDR3 protein comes from TCRdb applying MiXCR to the 5' RACE reads. The sample lists over 1,500,000 distinct CDR3 sequences, 30% to 40% occurring once. What was sequenced was blood. These receptors originate from a human donor in good health.

V usage is TRBV3-1 and J usage is TRBJ1-2, with TRBD1 identical over 10 bases. V trimming: 3 bases; J trimming: 8 bases; junction bases outside the gene matches: 15. Germline lookup yields CDR1 LGHDT and CDR2 YNNKEL (reference sequence). The CDR3 is 17 residues long. The CDR3 region is CASSQNSYRDRGGGYTF. CDR3 bases: TGTGCCAGCAGCCAGAACTCTTACCGGGACAGGGGAGGCGGCTACACCTTC. The variable domain in full, with the rest retrieved from reference TRBV3-1 and TRBJ1-2, is DTAVSQTPKYLVTQMGNDKSIKCEQNLGHDTMYWYKQDSKKFLKIMFSYNNKELIINETVPNRFSPKSPDKAHLNLHINSLELGDSAVYFCASSQNSYRDRGGGYTFGSGTRLTVV.

This clonotype was detected ten times or more. This chain uses TRBV29-1 with TRBJ2-5; 8 bases agree with TRBD2. V lost 7 bases to trimming and J lost 5 bases; unmatched junction nucleotides: 6. Germline V gene sequence: CDR1 SQVTM, CDR2 ANQGSEA. CDR3 length: 12 residues. CDR3 loop: CSANGGAETQYF. CDR3 nucleotide sequence: TGCAGCGCGAACGGGGGGGCGGAGACCCAGTACTTC.

A word on this clonotype: The germline gene is not matched at one end of the junction; a read error may be the cause. The chain combines TRBV4-2 with TRBJ2-5, with D perhaps assigned TRBD1 or TRBD2 (6 bases each). The assigned J gene may be wrong: the sequence end matches TRBJ2-7 better. Germline V gives CDR1 LGHNA, CDR2 YNFKEQ. There are 15 residues in the CDR3. The DNA of the CDR3 is TGTACCAGCAGCCGCGGGACACATTTTACGTACGAGCAGTACTTC. It is translated as CTSSRGTHFTYEQYF.